These 32 T cell receptor beta chains were sequenced from one sample in a study of cytomegalovirus exposure and HLA in healthy donors. It was with 60 Vbeta and 13 Jbeta primers that the PCR ran. The repertoire was sequenced with immunoSEQ multiplex PCR; TCRdb's copy has only in-frame clones and lacks some. Altogether under 70,000 clones are present, approximately 63% being singletons, with the ten largest covering roughly 21%. Sample: PBMCs. All receptors come from a woman aged 60 to 75 in good health and CMV-seropositive.

J is TRBJ2-7 and V is TRBV5-1; 8 positions match TRBD2. V lost 1 base and J lost 6; bases outside the gene matches: 6. CDR1 is SGHRS and CDR2 is YFSETQ in the germline V gene. The CDR3 consists of 14 residues. CDR3 nucleotide sequence: TGCGCCAGCAGCTTGAGTAGCGGGATAGGCGAGCAGTACTTC. Protein: CASSLSSGIGEQYF.

This rearrangement joins TRBV5-1 to TRBJ1-2; no clear D gene. The germline CDR1 and CDR2 sequences are SGHRS and YFSETQ. Trimming stripped 1 base from V and 4 bases from J, with 11 bases between. The CDR3 runs to 14 residues. The CDR3 DNA is TGCGCCAGCAGCTTGTCACTCTCTACCTATGGCTACACCTTC. Residues: CASSLSLSTYGYTF. Drawing the rest from reference TRBV5-1 and TRBJ1-2, the complete variable domain is KAGVTQTPRYLIKTRGQQVTLSCSPISGHRSVSWYQQTPGQGLQFLFEYFSETQRNKGNFPGRFSGRQFSNSRSEMNVSTLELGDSALYLCASSLSLSTYGYTFGSGTRLTVV.

The chain joins TRBV7-9 to TRBJ1-5; D not certain. Germline CDR1 reads SEHNR; CDR2 reads FQNEAQ (reference sequence). V lost 0 bases and J lost 5, with 14 bases in between. The CDR3 runs 16 residues. This CDR3 reads CASSLAPKSSHQPQHF. The CDR3, as DNA: TGTGCCAGCAGCTTAGCGCCCAAATCAAGCCATCAGCCCCAGCATTTT.

V is TRBV4-3 and J is TRBJ1-5; 10 bases are shared with TRBD1. The CDR3 has 16 amino acids. After removal of 0 bases from V and 4 bases from J, the junction contained 3 bases not matched to a gene. The V gene's germline CDR1 is LGHNA and CDR2 YSLEER. The CDR3 DNA is TGCGCCAGCAGCCAAGATTGGGGACAGGGGAATCAGCCCCAGCATTTT. It encodes CASSQDWGQGNQPQHF.

Regarding this clone: Germline is not matched at one junction end, which may reflect a read error. The CDR3 region has the DNA TGTTCCAGCAGCTTAGAGTCCAGCCAGGCTCCCTACGAGCAGTACTTC. Translating gives CSSSLESSQAPYEQYF. The chain carries TRBV7-9 and TRBJ2-7; no reliable D call. The CDR3 runs to 16 residues. Germline CDR1 SEHNR, CDR2 FQNEAQ (reference sequence).

The J gene is TRBJ2-5, the V gene TRBV7-2; D is unresolved. Gene TRBJ2-7 matches the end of the DNA better, so the J call may be wrong. Germline values: CDR1 SGHTA, CDR2 FQGNSA. The CDR3 spans 15 residues. This chain's CDR3 is CASSSPGPNLFEQYF. The CDR3 coding sequence is TGTGCCAGCAGCTCGCCAGGCCCTAACCTGTTCGAGCAGTACTTC.

The J gene is TRBJ1-5, the V gene TRBV4-3; maybe TRBD1 (6 bases). Germline-derived CDR1 and CDR2 are LGHNA and YSLEER. CDR3 length equals 16 residues. V was clipped by 0 bases and J by 6 bases, with 15 bases between them. The CDR3 region is CASSQEISGGSQPQHF. DNA for the CDR3: TGCGCCAGCAGCCAAGAGATTTCGGGGGGCAGTCAGCCCCAGCATTTT.

The chain combines TRBV19 with TRBJ1-2; TRBD1 matches at 10 bases. CDR1 and CDR2 (germline): LNHDA, SQIVND (reference sequence). The CDR3 contains 13 residues. J lost 7 bases, V lost 4 bases, and 3 bases had no gene match. CDR3 loop: CASSTGQGVGYTF. As DNA, the CDR3 is TGTGCCAGTAGTACCGGACAGGGGGTTGGCTACACCTTC.

The J gene is TRBJ1-2, the V gene TRBV27; 9 bases line up with TRBD1. Trimming cost V 2 bases and J 7 bases; bases outside gene matches: 5. CDR3 length equals 14 residues. Germline CDR1 is MNHEY and CDR2 is SMNVEV (reference sequence). CDR3 coding DNA: TGTGCCAGCAGTTTAAGGGACAGGGATACTGGCTACACCTTC. This encodes CASSLRDRDTGYTF.

The chain employs TRBV5-4 and TRBJ2-3; TRBD2 agrees at 11 bases. V dropped 4 bases and J dropped 8; count of bases not matched to a gene: 12. The CDR3 has 16 amino acids. Looked up from germline, CDR1 is SGHNT and CDR2 is YYREEE (reference sequence). Here the CDR3 reads CASSPMTSGVGGTQYF. The CDR3 DNA reads TGTGCCAGCAGCCCAATGACTAGCGGGGTTGGTGGTACGCAGTATTTT.

The CDR3 spells CASTPPGRGGANVLTF. Written as DNA, the CDR3 is TGTGCCAGTACCCCCCCCGGAAGGGGCGGGGCCAACGTCCTGACTTTC. The genes are TRBV19 and TRBJ2-6, with D maybe TRBD1 (5 bases). The CDR3 is made up of 16 amino acids. Germline CDR1 and CDR2: LNHDA and SQIVND (reference sequence). V shed 7 bases and J shed 4 bases, with 17 bases lying between them.

The genes are TRBV30 and TRBJ2-1, with D perhaps matching TRBD1 (6 bases). This CDR3 is built from 17 residues. Germline V gives CDR1 GTSNPN, CDR2 SVGIG (reference sequence). Between the trimmed V and J ends, which lost 0 bases and 5 bases, there was a span of 20 bases. CDR3 sequence reads: CAWSVGGSSPRNNEQFF. CDR3 DNA: TGTGCCTGGAGTGTAGGGGGATCGTCTCCTAGAAACAATGAGCAGTTCTTC.

The V and J genes are TRBV7-2 and TRBJ1-4, with a tentative D call TRBD1 (6 bases). Trimming took 2 bases from V and 5 from J, leaving 9 bases between them. The germline V gene has CDR1 SGHTA and CDR2 FQGNSA. The CDR3 extends over 14 amino acids. CDR3 loop: CASSLQGQNEKLFF. CDR3 sequence (DNA): TGTGCCAGCAGCTTACAGGGGCAAAATGAAAAACTGTTTTTT.

The chain uses TRBV18 and TRBJ1-6; D perhaps matches TRBD1 (6 bases). The CDR3 length is 14 residues. Trimming removed 6 bases at V and 7 bases at J, with 13 bases between. CDR1 and CDR2 from the germline V gene are KGHSH and LQKENI. The CDR3 DNA reads as TGTGCCAGCTCCCCGGTAGGGACAAATTCACCCCTCCACTTT. Its protein is CASSPVGTNSPLHF.

This chain joins TRBV19 and TRBJ1-2; the D gene is possibly TRBD1 (5 bases). V lost 4 bases and J 6 bases, leaving 9 bases between the germline ends. This CDR3 contains 12 residues. Germline V gene lookup returns CDR1 LNHDA and CDR2 SQIVND (reference sequence). In DNA form, the CDR3 reads TGTGCCAGTAGTAAACAGGACGATGGCTACACCTTC. Amino acids: CASSKQDDGYTF.

The chain uses TRBV29-1 and TRBJ2-1; 10 bases agree with TRBD1. V was pared by 7 bases and J by 6 bases, with 6 bases of the junction left unmatched. Germline lookup yields CDR1 SQVTM and CDR2 ANQGSEA. The CDR3 has 13 residues. The CDR3 reads CSADRGLSNEQFF. In DNA, the CDR3 is TGCAGCGCCGACAGGGGGCTTTCCAATGAGCAGTTCTTC.

This chain joins TRBV2 and TRBJ2-5, with 9 bases lining up with TRBD1. J gave up 5 bases and V 4 bases, and 2 bases lay outside the gene matches. This CDR3 region has 13 residues. Germline assignment: CDR1 SNHLY and CDR2 FYNNEI. The CDR3 DNA follows: TGTGCCAGCAGTGGACAGGGGGTTGAGACCCAGTACTTC. It is translated as CASSGQGVETQYF.

This clone was detected once. The genes are TRBV6-5 and TRBJ2-7; D remains ambiguous. The CDR3 is 14 amino acids. Germline V CDR1 and CDR2: MNHEY, SVGAGI. Trimming took off 5 bases at V and 0 bases at J, with 11 bases between the two ends. The DNA for the CDR3 is TGTGCCAGCAGTCATACAGAGAGCTCCTACGAGCAGTACTTC. This translates into CASSHTESSYEQYF.

This chain links TRBV30 with TRBJ1-2; TRBD1 matches 7 bases. CDR1 is GTSNPN, CDR2 SVGIG, per germline (reference sequence). This CDR3 is built from 15 residues. The trim removed 5 bases at V and 5 bases at J, leaving 14 bases unmatched. CDR3 protein: CAWVSWRGPGYGYTF. In nucleotides, the CDR3 is TGTGCCTGGGTTAGCTGGAGGGGGCCAGGGTATGGCTACACCTTC.

This clone showed up just a few times. The CDR3 reads CASSKALYNSQSTDTQYF. The DNA for the CDR3 is TGTGCCAGCAGCAAAGCGCTTTATAACAGTCAGAGCACAGATACGCAGTATTTT. This rearrangement joins TRBV21-1 to TRBJ2-3; whether TRBD1, the table's D call, matches the DNA was not checked. TRBV21-1 is classified as a pseudogene. This CDR3 is 18 amino acids long.

This clone was recorded only once. CDR3 nucleotide sequence: TGCGCCAGCAGCCGGGACAAATCGGGGACAGATACGCAGTATTTT. Translation gives CASSRDKSGTDTQYF. The chain links TRBV4-3 to TRBJ2-3, with D tentatively TRBD1 (6 bases). CDR1 is LGHNA and CDR2 is YSLEER in the germline V gene. The ends were cut back, 4 bases at V and 3 bases at J, with 14 bases in the middle. This CDR3 contains 15 residues.

This rearrangement joins TRBV30 to TRBJ1-1, with 7 bases lining up with TRBD1. Germline values: CDR1 GTSNPN, CDR2 SVGIG (reference sequence). The junction had 11 bases not matched to a gene; V was cut back by 2 bases and J by 2 bases. The CDR3 is 16 amino acids. CDR3 bases: TGTGCCTGGAGTCCCCGCCCGGGACAGCAAAACACTGAAGCTTTCTTT. This encodes CAWSPRPGQQNTEAFF.

This chain uses TRBV7-8 with TRBJ2-2; D might be TRBD1 (5 bases). In germline, CDR1 is SGHVS, CDR2 FQNEAQ. The CDR3 is 18 amino acids. Trimming took off 2 bases at V and 2 bases at J, with 18 bases between the two ends. The CDR3: CASSLIEWIGANTGELFF. In DNA form, the CDR3 reads TGTGCCAGCAGCTTAATCGAGTGGATAGGGGCAAACACCGGGGAGCTGTTTTTT.

This clone was seen only a few times. This chain uses TRBV2 with TRBJ1-1; 9 bases line up with TRBD1. Germline loops: CDR1 SNHLY, CDR2 FYNNEI. The V gene end was trimmed by 6 bases and the J gene end by 5 bases; junction bases not matched to a gene: 7. The CDR3 is made up of 14 amino acids. The CDR3 DNA is TGTGCCAGCAGACCGGACAGGGGCCTAACTGAAGCTTTCTTT. Translated: CASRPDRGLTEAFF. Full variable domain (rest looked up from reference TRBV2 and TRBJ1-1): EPEVTQTPSHQVTQMGQEVILRCVPISNHLYFYWYRQILGQKVEFLVSFYNNEISEKSEIFDDQFSVERPDGSNFTLKIRSTKLEDSAMYFCASRPDRGLTEAFFGQGTRLTVV.

Only one count was recorded for this clone. The rearrangement links TRBV2 to TRBJ1-6; maybe TRBD1 (5 bases). The V end lost 7 bases, the J end lost 10 bases, and 14 bases lay between the germline ends. Germline lookup yields CDR1 SNHLY and CDR2 FYNNEI. This CDR3 region has 13 residues. CDR3 DNA: TGTGCCAGCATGGGACTCGGTCTCTCACCCCTCCACTTT. Translating it yields CASMGLGLSPLHF.

The J gene is TRBJ2-3, the V gene TRBV13, with D tentatively TRBD2 (6 bases). The CDR3 loop spans 13 amino acids. Germline V gene data show CDR1 as PRHDT and CDR2 as FYEKMQ (reference sequence). V was shortened by 6 bases and J by 5 bases, with 12 bases between the two germline ends. The CDR3 nucleotides are TGTGCCAGCAGTTACTCGGGAGAAGATACGCAGTATTTT. Amino acids: CASSYSGEDTQYF.

The chain recombines TRBV6-5 with TRBJ1-2, with TRBD1 matching 7 bases. V lost 5 bases to trimming and J lost 8 bases; unmatched junction nucleotides: 8. This CDR3 has 13 residues. CDR1 is MNHEY and CDR2 is SVGAGI in the germline V gene. CDR3 in amino acids: CASSTGAASGYTF. CDR3 coding DNA: TGTGCCAGCAGTACAGGGGCCGCGTCGGGCTACACCTTC.

The chain carries TRBV9 and TRBJ2-5, with a weak D call TRBD1 (5 bases). Trimming stripped 8 bases from V and 5 bases from J, with 16 bases between. Germline CDR1 and CDR2: SGDLS and YYNGEE. There are 13 residues in the CDR3. The CDR3 bases are TGTGCCAGTACCGGACCGTCAGGGGAGACCCAGTACTTC. Translated: CASTGPSGETQYF.

In nucleotides, the CDR3 is TGTGCCAGCTCCCCAGGAGGGGCAGAGACCTACGAGCAGTACTTC. It encodes CASSPGGAETYEQYF. V usage is TRBV18 and J usage is TRBJ2-7; D is possibly TRBD2 (6 bases). The CDR3 is 15 residues long. CDR1 KGHSH and CDR2 LQKENI come from the germline V gene. V lost 6 bases and J lost 2, with 17 bases in between.

V is TRBV7-9 and J is TRBJ1-5, with D uncertain. This CDR3 has 15 amino acids. Germline CDR1 is SEHNR and CDR2 is FQNEAQ (reference sequence). V was trimmed by 5 bases and J by 0 bases, leaving 11 bases between them. CDR3 sequence reads: CASSPGGFSNQPQHF. The CDR3 DNA sequence: TGTGCCAGCAGCCCAGGAGGTTTTAGCAATCAGCCCCAGCATTTT.

This sequence joins TRBV7-2 and TRBJ1-1, with D perhaps matching TRBD1 (5 bases). This CDR3 comprises 11 residues. Germline V gene sequence: CDR1 SGHTA, CDR2 FQGNSA. Trimming took off 8 bases at V and 7 bases at J, with 11 bases between the two ends. The CDR3 nucleotides read TGTGCCAGCCGACAGCTCCTTGAAGCTTTCTTT. It is translated as CASRQLLEAFF.

Regarding this clone: A read error may produce the germline difference seen at one junction end. V usage is TRBV7-9 and J usage is TRBJ2-5, with TRBD1 matching over 9 bases. The J call may be in error: the DNA end matches TRBJ2-7 better. Germline assignment: CDR1 SEHNR and CDR2 FQNEAQ (reference sequence). This CDR3 region has 15 residues. The chain's CDR3 is CSSSLAGTGRNEQYF. The CDR3 DNA reads as TGTTCCAGCAGCTTAGCTGGGACAGGGAGAAACGAGCAGTACTTC.